These 24 T cell receptor beta chains were all obtained from the same sample, sequenced in a study of CD8 T cells in ankylosing spondylitis. TCRdb called the 5' RACE reads again in MiXCR, with one record for every CDR3 protein. Among some 200,000 distinct CDR3 sequences listed, about 18% were seen once. The source material was blood, either unsorted or a sorted T cell fraction (not recorded which). These receptor sequences come from a male donor aged 5-30 years with ankylosing spondylitis or in good health (not recorded which).

This clonotype has a single count. Compared with germline, one end of the junction differs, possibly owing to a read error. The chain links TRBV27 to TRBJ2-7, with D perhaps TRBD2 (6 bases). This CDR3 contains 14 residues. The germline V gene encodes CDR1 MNHEY and CDR2 SMNVEV (reference sequence). The CDR3 here is CASSLTGDSHEQYF. The DNA of the CDR3 is TGTGCCAGCAGTTTAACGGGGGACTCCCACGAGCAGTACTTC.

This clonotype was picked up many times. The rearrangement uses TRBV2 and TRBJ2-1, with 9 bases fitting TRBD2. V lost 2 bases to trimming and J lost 2 bases; unmatched junction nucleotides: 10. Germline V lookup: CDR1 SNHLY, CDR2 FYNNEI. The CDR3 contains 18 residues. CDR3 sequence: CASSERSLAGLTYNEQFF. The CDR3 nucleotides are TGTGCCAGCAGTGAACGGAGTCTAGCGGGACTTACCTACAATGAGCAGTTCTTC.

The table lists this clonotype with a count of one. This chain links TRBV4-2 with TRBJ1-5; maybe TRBD1 (6 bases). Germline lookup yields CDR1 LGHNA and CDR2 YNFKEQ. Trimming took 0 bases from V and 10 from J, leaving 10 bases between them. This CDR3 spans 13 amino acids. Written as DNA, the CDR3 is TGTGCCAGCAGCCAAGATCAGGGGAGCCCCCAGCATTTT. Amino acid sequence: CASSQDQGSPQHF.

This clonotype has ten or more counts. This chain links TRBV12-3 or TRBV12-4 with TRBJ2-1, with 7 bases aligning to TRBD2. V dropped 1 base and J dropped 6; count of bases not matched to a gene: 6. This CDR3 region has 15 residues. CDR3 in DNA: TGTGCCAGCAGTTTAGAGCCTAGCGGTGGCAATGAGCAGTTCTTC. It yields the protein CASSLEPSGGNEQFF.

Many counts were recorded for this clonotype. J is TRBJ1-1 and V is TRBV19; 8 bases are shared with TRBD1. The CDR3 is 16 amino acids. The junction had 13 bases not matched to a gene; V was cut back by 4 bases and J by 6 bases. Germline V gene data show CDR1 as LNHDA and CDR2 as SQIVND (reference sequence). The CDR3 DNA reads as TGTGCCAGTAGTACCCAGGACAGGGTAGTGTGGGCTGAAGCTTTCTTT. This translates into CASSTQDRVVWAEAFF.

This clonotype was recorded once. The rearrangement joins TRBV19 to TRBJ2-1; D is perhaps TRBD2 (5 bases). Trimming took 3 bases from V and 2 from J, leaving 17 bases between them. The CDR3 contains 17 residues. Germline V gene lookup returns CDR1 LNHDA and CDR2 SQIVND (reference sequence). The CDR3 here is CASSITGGRTAYNEQFF. Written as DNA, the CDR3 is TGTGCCAGTAGTATCACGGGCGGGCGAACTGCCTACAATGAGCAGTTCTTC.

At least ten counts were recorded for this clonotype. This chain uses TRBV27 with TRBJ2-1; tentative D call: TRBD1 (6 bases). Per germline, CDR1 MNHEY and CDR2 SMNVEV (reference sequence). CDR3 length equals 14 residues. The germline V and J ends were trimmed by 5 bases and 0 bases, with 8 bases remaining between them. DNA of the CDR3: TGTGCCAGCAGTACACAGGGCTCCTACAATGAGCAGTTCTTC. It codes for CASSTQGSYNEQFF.

This clonotype was seen repeatedly, ten times or more. This chain uses TRBV7-2 with TRBJ2-3; no clear D gene. The V end was cut by 3 bases, the J end by 6 bases, with 13 bases between. CDR3 length: 14 amino acids. CDR1 is SGHTA and CDR2 is FQGNSA in the germline V gene. CDR3 sequence (DNA): TGTGCCAGCAGCTTGCACAAAGCGTCTGATACGCAGTATTTT. Its translation: CASSLHKASDTQYF.

This clonotype was picked up one time. This chain joins TRBV7-9 and TRBJ1-1, with D unclear. Germline V lookup: CDR1 SEHNR, CDR2 FQNEAQ (reference sequence). The CDR3 extends over 13 amino acids. The V end lost 5 bases, the J end lost 9 bases, and 16 bases lay between the germline ends. The CDR3 here is CASSPQTRWKAFF. The CDR3 DNA reads as TGTGCCAGCAGCCCTCAAACTAGGTGGAAAGCTTTCTTT.

This clonotype showed up many times. The chain has TRBV14 and TRBJ2-1, with D uncertain. The CDR3 sequence is 13 residues long. Germline CDR1 reads SGHDN; CDR2 reads FVKESK. V shed 1 base and J shed 15 bases, with 16 bases lying between them. For the CDR3, the DNA is TGTGCCAGCAGCCAAGGAGCTACTACCCGGTCGTTCTTC. It encodes CASSQGATTRSFF. Supplemented by reference TRBV14 and TRBJ2-1, the full variable domain reads EAGVTQFPSHSVIEKGQTVTLRCDPISGHDNLYWYRRVMGKEIKFLLHFVKESKQDESGMPNNRFLAERTGGTYSTLKVQPAELEDSGVYFCASSQGATTRSFFGPGTRLTVL.

The chain is built from TRBV5-1 and TRBJ2-1, with 11 positions matching TRBD2. Looked up from germline, CDR1 is SGHRS and CDR2 is YFSETQ. Trimming at V came to 4 bases and at J to 1 base, leaving 7 bases not matched to a gene. There are 17 residues in the CDR3. CDR3: CASSATSGSGSYNEQFF. CDR3 coding DNA: TGCGCCAGCAGCGCCACTAGCGGGAGCGGGTCCTACAATGAGCAGTTCTTC.

At least ten counts were recorded for this clonotype. The V call is TRBV29-1, the J call TRBJ2-3; D uncertain. Germline values: CDR1 SQVTM, CDR2 ANQGSEA. V lost 7 bases, J lost 2 bases, and 4 bases lay in between. The CDR3 sequence is 10 residues long. DNA for the CDR3: TGCAGCGCTTACACAGATACGCAGTATTTT. Its translation is CSAYTDTQYF.

This clonotype was observed many times. The rearrangement uses TRBV29-1 and TRBJ2-5; 10 nucleotides line up with TRBD2. Germline CDR1 is SQVTM and CDR2 is ANQGSEA. The CDR3 loop spans 14 amino acids. With V trimmed by 4 bases and J by 5 bases, 7 bases remained unmatched. This CDR3 reads CSVGTSGNWETQYF. The CDR3 DNA follows: TGCAGCGTTGGTACTAGCGGGAATTGGGAGACCCAGTACTTC.

The genes are TRBV7-6 and TRBJ2-5; 11 bases fit TRBD2. V lost 7 bases to trimming and J lost 4 bases; unmatched junction nucleotides: 5. This CDR3 is 14 amino acids long. Germline CDR1 SGHVS, CDR2 FNYEAQ. CDR3 coding DNA: TGTGCCAGCATAAAGACTAGCGGGATAGAGACCCAGTACTTC. Protein: CASIKTSGIETQYF.

The rearrangement uses TRBV20-1 and TRBJ2-7; perhaps TRBD2 as D (6 bases). CDR1 and CDR2 from the germline V gene are DFQATT and SNEGSKA (reference sequence). With 3 bases removed from V and 5 bases from J, the gap between germline ends came to 11 bases. The CDR3 is made up of 12 amino acids. The DNA for the CDR3 is TGCAGTGCTAGGCTAGGCGGGAACGAGCAGTACGTC. Its translation: CSARLGGNEQYV.

The V call is TRBV7-9, the J call TRBJ2-3, with 7 bases aligning to TRBD1. V lost 4 bases and J lost 3; bases outside the gene matches: 4. Germline values: CDR1 SEHNR, CDR2 FQNEAQ (reference sequence). This CDR3 contains 14 residues. CDR3 sequence (DNA): TGTGCCAGCAGCTCCGCGGACAGGACAGATACGCAGTATTTT. Translation: CASSSADRTDTQYF.

The chain recombines TRBV29-1 with TRBJ2-1; 10 nucleotides agree with TRBD2. Germline V gene sequence: CDR1 SQVTM, CDR2 ANQGSEA. This CDR3 has 15 residues. The trim removed 7 bases at V and 6 bases at J, leaving 12 bases unmatched. The CDR3 is CSASKGSGRVNEQFF. CDR3 nucleotides: TGCAGCGCGTCCAAGGGGAGCGGGAGGGTCAATGAGCAGTTCTTC.

This clonotype occurred many times. The rearrangement links TRBV12-3 or TRBV12-4 to TRBJ1-5; 10 bases match TRBD1. CDR3 size: 16 residues. V shed 4 bases, J shed 4 bases, and the junction held 7 bases outside the gene matches. CDR3 nucleotide sequence: TGTGCCAGCAGTTCACGACAGGGGGCTACTAATCAGCCCCAGCATTTT. It specifies CASSSRQGATNQPQHF.

This clonotype was seen ten or more times. The J gene is TRBJ1-1, the V gene TRBV27; TRBD1 matches 8 bases. Germline-derived CDR1 and CDR2 are MNHEY and SMNVEV (reference sequence). V shed 8 bases, J shed 4 bases, and the junction held 9 bases outside the gene matches. The CDR3 contains 14 residues. The CDR3 region has the DNA TGTGCCAGCTCATATCAGGGGGCGCCCACTGAAGCTTTCTTT. Encoded protein: CASSYQGAPTEAFF.

This clonotype has a count of ten or more. V usage is TRBV10-3 and J usage is TRBJ2-5, with 10 nucleotides matching TRBD1. The CDR3 runs 15 residues. Germline V lookup: CDR1 ENHRY, CDR2 SYGVKD. V shed 6 bases, J shed 5 bases, and the junction held 9 bases outside the gene matches. As DNA, the CDR3 is TGTGCCATCAGGGACAGGGGGTGGATCATGGAGACCCAGTACTTC. Translation: CAIRDRGWIMETQYF.

This clonotype has a count of ten or more. The V call is TRBV7-9, the J call TRBJ2-5, with TRBD1 identical over 9 bases. J lost 2 bases, V lost 6 bases, and 7 bases had no gene match. Germline loops: CDR1 SEHNR, CDR2 FQNEAQ (reference sequence). The length of the CDR3 is 15 residues. The CDR3 sequence is CASRLPGQGQETQYF. The CDR3 bases are TGTGCCAGCAGATTACCGGGACAGGGACAAGAGACCCAGTACTTC.

V gene TRBV29-1 combines with J gene TRBJ2-7; 12 positions match TRBD2. Germline V gene sequence: CDR1 SQVTM, CDR2 ANQGSEA. The junction had 7 bases not matched to a gene; V was cut back by 7 bases and J by 6 bases. The CDR3 loop spans 13 amino acids. The DNA for the CDR3 is TGCAGCGCCCTAGGACTAGCGGGGTTCGAGCAGTACTTC. Protein: CSALGLAGFEQYF.

The V call is TRBV6-5, the J call TRBJ1-5; D unclear. This CDR3 spans 15 amino acids. CDR1 is MNHEY, CDR2 SVGAGI, per germline. V was trimmed by 3 bases and J by 7 bases, leaving 16 bases between them. The CDR3 coding sequence is TGTGCCAGCAGTTATACGCCAGGTCTGGAACAGCCCCAGCATTTT. It yields the protein CASSYTPGLEQPQHF.

This clonotype appeared many times. The chain combines TRBV19 with TRBJ2-4; the D is unclear. Germline CDR1 LNHDA, CDR2 SQIVND (reference sequence). The CDR3 is 14 amino acids. Trimming shortened V by 7 bases and J by 6 bases, and 16 bases separated the two germline ends. The DNA for the CDR3 is TGTGCCAGTATTTCTTTGGGCGCCGGAAACATTCAGTACTTC. Translating gives CASISLGAGNIQYF. The complete variable domain, with remaining parts taken from reference TRBV19 and TRBJ2-4, reads DGGITQSPKYLFRKEGQNVTLSCEQNLNHDAMYWYRQDPGQGLRLIYYSQIVNDFQKGDIAEGYSVSREKKESFPLTVTSAQKNPTAFYLCASISLGAGNIQYFGAGTRLSVL.